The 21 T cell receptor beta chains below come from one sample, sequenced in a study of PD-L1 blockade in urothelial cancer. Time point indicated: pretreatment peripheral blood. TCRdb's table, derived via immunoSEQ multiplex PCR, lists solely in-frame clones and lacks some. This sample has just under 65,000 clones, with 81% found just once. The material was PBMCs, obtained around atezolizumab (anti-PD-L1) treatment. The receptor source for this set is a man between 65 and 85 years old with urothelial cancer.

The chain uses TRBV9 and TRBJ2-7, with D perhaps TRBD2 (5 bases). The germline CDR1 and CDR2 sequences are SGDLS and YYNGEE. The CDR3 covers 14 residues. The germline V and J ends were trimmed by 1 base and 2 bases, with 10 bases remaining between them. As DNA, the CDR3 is TGTGCCAGCAGCGTAAGGGAGTCTGCCTACGAGCAGTACTTC. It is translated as CASSVRESAYEQYF.

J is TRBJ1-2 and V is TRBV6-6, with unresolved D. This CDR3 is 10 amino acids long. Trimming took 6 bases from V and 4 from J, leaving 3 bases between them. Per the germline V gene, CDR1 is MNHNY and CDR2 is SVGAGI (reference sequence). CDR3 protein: CASSRYGYTF. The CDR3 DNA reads TGTGCCAGCAGCCGCTATGGCTACACCTTC.

Written as DNA, the CDR3 is TGTGCCAGCAGTGATAGTTTTAACTATGGCTACACCTTC. Translation gives CASSDSFNYGYTF. The rearrangement uses TRBV2 and TRBJ1-2; D uncertain. Germline V gene lookup returns CDR1 SNHLY and CDR2 FYNNEI. The CDR3 has 13 amino acids. V shed 3 bases and J shed 1 base, with 6 bases lying between them.

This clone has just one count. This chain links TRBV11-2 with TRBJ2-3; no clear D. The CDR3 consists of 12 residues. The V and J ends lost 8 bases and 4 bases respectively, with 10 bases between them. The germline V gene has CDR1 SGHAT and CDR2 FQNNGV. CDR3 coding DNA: TGTGCCAGCGGCGCTCGGGCAGATACGCAGTATTTT. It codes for CASGARADTQYF.

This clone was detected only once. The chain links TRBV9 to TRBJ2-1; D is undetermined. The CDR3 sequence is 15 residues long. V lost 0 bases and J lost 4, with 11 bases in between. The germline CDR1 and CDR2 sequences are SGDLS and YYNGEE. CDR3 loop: CASSVELDDYNEQFF. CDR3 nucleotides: TGTGCCAGCAGCGTAGAGCTAGACGATTACAATGAGCAGTTCTTC.

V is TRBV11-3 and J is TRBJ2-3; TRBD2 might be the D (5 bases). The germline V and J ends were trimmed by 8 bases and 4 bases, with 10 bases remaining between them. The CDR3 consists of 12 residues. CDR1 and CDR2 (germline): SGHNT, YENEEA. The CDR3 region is CASDAGADTQYF. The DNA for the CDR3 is TGTGCCAGCGACGCCGGGGCAGATACGCAGTATTTT.

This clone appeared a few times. DNA for the CDR3: TGTGCCAGCAGTGAAGTCCAGGGGGGTGAGACCCAGTACTTC. Its translation: CASSEVQGGETQYF. J is TRBJ2-5 and V is TRBV2; weak D call: TRBD1 (7 bases). This CDR3 spans 14 amino acids. Trimming took 1 base from V and 5 from J, leaving 11 bases between them. In germline, CDR1 is SNHLY, CDR2 FYNNEI.

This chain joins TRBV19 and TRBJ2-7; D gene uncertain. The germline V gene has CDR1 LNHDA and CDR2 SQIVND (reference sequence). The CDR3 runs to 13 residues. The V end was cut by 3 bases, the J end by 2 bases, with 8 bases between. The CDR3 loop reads CASSMNSAYEQYF. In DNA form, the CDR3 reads TGTGCCAGTAGTATGAACAGTGCCTACGAGCAGTACTTC.

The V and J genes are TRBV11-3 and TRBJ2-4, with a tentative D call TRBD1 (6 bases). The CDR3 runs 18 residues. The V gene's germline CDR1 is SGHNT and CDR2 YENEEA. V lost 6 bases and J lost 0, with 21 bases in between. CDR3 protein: CASRPPPGQRLAKNIQYF. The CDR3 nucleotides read TGTGCCAGCAGACCTCCACCCGGACAGCGCCTAGCCAAAAACATTCAGTACTTC.

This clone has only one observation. CDR3 in DNA: TGTGCCAGCAGTGGGGCCGGTCACGCTTCTGGAAACACCATATATTTT. It encodes CASSGAGHASGNTIYF. This sequence joins TRBV6-1 and TRBJ1-3; D gene uncertain. The CDR3 spans 16 residues. Trimming shortened V by 4 bases and J by 1 base, and 14 bases separated the two germline ends. Germline loops: CDR1 MNHNS, CDR2 SASEGT.

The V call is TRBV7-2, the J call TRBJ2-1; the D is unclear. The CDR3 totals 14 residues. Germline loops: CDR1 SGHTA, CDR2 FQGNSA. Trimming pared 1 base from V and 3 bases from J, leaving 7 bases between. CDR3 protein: CASSLGHNYNEQFF. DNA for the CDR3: TGTGCCAGCAGCTTAGGGCATAACTACAATGAGCAGTTCTTC.

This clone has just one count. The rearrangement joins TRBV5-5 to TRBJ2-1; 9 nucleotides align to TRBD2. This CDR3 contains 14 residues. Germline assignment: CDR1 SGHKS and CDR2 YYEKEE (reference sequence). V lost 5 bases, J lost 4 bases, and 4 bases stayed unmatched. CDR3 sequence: CASSQTSGYNEQFF. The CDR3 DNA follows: TGTGCCAGCAGTCAGACTAGCGGTTACAATGAGCAGTTCTTC.

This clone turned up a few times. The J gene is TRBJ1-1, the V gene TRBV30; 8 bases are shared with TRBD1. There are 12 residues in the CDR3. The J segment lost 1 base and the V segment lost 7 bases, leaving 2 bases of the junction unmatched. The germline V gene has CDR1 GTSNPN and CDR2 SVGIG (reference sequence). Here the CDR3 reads CAYGQGNTEAFF. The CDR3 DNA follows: TGTGCCTACGGACAGGGGAACACTGAAGCTTTCTTT.

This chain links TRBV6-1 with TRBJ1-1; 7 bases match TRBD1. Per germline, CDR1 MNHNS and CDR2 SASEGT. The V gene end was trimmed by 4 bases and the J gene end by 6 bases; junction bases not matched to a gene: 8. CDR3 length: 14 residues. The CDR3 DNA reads TGTGCCAGCAGTGTGGAAAGCACAGGGGCTGAAGCTTTCTTT. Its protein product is CASSVESTGAEAFF.

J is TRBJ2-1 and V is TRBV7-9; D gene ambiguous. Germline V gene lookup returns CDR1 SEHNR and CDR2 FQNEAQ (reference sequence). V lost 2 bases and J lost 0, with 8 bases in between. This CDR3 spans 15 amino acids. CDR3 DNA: TGTGCCAGCAGCTTAAGAGGCGGCTCCTACAATGAGCAGTTCTTC. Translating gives CASSLRGGSYNEQFF.

The CDR3 reads CASSYRTGLNTEAFF. CDR3 DNA sequence: TGTGCCAGCAGTTACCGAACAGGGTTGAACACTGAAGCTTTCTTT. J is TRBJ1-1 and V is TRBV27; a possible D gene is TRBD1 (6 bases). V was cut by 4 bases and J by 0 bases, with 12 bases left in between. CDR3 size: 15 residues. Germline loops: CDR1 MNHEY, CDR2 SMNVEV (reference sequence).

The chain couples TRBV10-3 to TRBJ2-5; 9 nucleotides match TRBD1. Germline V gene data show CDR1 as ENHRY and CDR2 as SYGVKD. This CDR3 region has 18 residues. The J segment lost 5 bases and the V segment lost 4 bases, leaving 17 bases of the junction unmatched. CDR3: CAISAPHTTDRGRETQYF. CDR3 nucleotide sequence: TGTGCCATCAGTGCCCCGCATACTACTGACAGGGGGAGGGAGACCCAGTACTTC.

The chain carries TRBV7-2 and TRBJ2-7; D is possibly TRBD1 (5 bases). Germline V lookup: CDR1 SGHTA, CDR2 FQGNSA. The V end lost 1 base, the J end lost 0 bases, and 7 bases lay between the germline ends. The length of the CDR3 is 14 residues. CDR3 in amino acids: CASSLVRGSYEQYF. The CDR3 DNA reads TGTGCCAGCAGCTTAGTAAGGGGCTCCTACGAGCAGTACTTC.

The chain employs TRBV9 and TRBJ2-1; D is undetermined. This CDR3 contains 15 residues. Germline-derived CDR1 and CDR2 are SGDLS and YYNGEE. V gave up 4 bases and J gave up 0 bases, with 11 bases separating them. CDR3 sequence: CASSLELSSYNEQFF. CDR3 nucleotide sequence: TGTGCCAGCAGCCTTGAATTGAGCTCCTACAATGAGCAGTTCTTC. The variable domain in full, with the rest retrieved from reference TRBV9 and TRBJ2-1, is DSGVTQTPKHLITATGQRVTLRCSPRSGDLSVYWYQQSLDQGLQFLIQYYNGEERAKGNILERFSAQQFPDLHSELNLSSLELGDSALYFCASSLELSSYNEQFFGPGTRLTVL.

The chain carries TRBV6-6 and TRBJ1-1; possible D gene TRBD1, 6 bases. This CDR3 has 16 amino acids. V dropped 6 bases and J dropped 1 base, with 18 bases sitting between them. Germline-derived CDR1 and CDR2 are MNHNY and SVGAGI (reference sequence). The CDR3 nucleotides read TGTGCCAGCAGCCGCTGGGAGGGGGGCTCGAACACTGAAGCTTTCTTT. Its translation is CASSRWEGGSNTEAFF.

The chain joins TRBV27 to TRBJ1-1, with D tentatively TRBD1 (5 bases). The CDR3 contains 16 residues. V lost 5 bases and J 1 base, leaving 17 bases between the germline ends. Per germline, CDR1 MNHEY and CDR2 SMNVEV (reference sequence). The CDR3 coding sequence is TGTGCCAGCAGTCTGCTCAGGGAGGTGACGAACACTGAAGCTTTCTTT. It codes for CASSLLREVTNTEAFF.